This TCR beta chain originates from a study of shared clonotypes between healthy human individuals. The study, taken as a whole, reports: Non-shared clonotypes displayed generation probabilities falling below those of clonotypes present in all four donors. Depth was large, yet rarefaction showed that sorted-subset sequencing was incomplete.

The trim removed 6 bases at V and 5 bases at J, leaving 6 bases unmatched. Germline lookup yields CDR1 ENHRY and CDR2 SYGVKD. The CDR3 has 14 residues. Worth noting for this clone: The antigen remains unidentified.

The assay used deep level. Assay: immunoSEQ multiplex PCR; the TCRdb copy retains only in-frame clones and omits some. This sample has some 2,500,000 clones; over 85% occur once, and the top ten carry approximately 0.36%. The sequencing sample was made of naive CD4+ T cells from PBMCs. Regarding subset: CD45RA+ positively selected. V and J are TRBV10-3 and TRBJ1-2; 10 bases align to TRBD1. The source of this sequence is a young man in good health. Some clones in this sample may be carry-over from other donors' samples. In nucleotides, the CDR3 is TGTGCCATCAGGGGGACAGGGGCCGAATATGGCTACACCTTC. This translates into CAIRGTGAEYGYTF.